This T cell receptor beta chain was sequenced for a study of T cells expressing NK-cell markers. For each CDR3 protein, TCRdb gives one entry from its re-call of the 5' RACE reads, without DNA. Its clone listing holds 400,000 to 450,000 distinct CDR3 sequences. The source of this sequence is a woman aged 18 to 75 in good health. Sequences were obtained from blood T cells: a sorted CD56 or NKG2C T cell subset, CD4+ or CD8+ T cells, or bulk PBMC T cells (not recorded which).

This CDR3 is CASSRTGNEAEAFF. This chain joins TRBV7-2 and TRBJ1-1; TCRdb lists TRBD1, though no DNA is available to test this call. Germline lookup yields CDR1 SGHTA and CDR2 FQGNSA. The CDR3 is made up of 14 amino acids. The complete variable domain, with remaining parts taken from reference TRBV7-2 and TRBJ1-1, reads GAGVSQSPSNKVTEKGKDVELRCDPISGHTALYWYRQSLGQGLEFLIYFQGNSAPDKSGLPSDRFSAERTGGSVSTLTIQRTQQEDSAVYLCASSRTGNEAEAFFGQGTRLTVV.